This T cell receptor (beta chain) was retrieved from a study of cytomegalovirus exposure and HLA in healthy donors. The wider study: An analysis done earlier identified some 120 million unique TCR beta sequences from about 180 million T cells. Study-level findings and limits: Accurate prediction of most subjects' HLA-A and HLA-B alleles from TCR beta sequences was reported.

The PCR made use of 60 Vbeta and 13 Jbeta primers. Profiling relied on immunoSEQ multiplex PCR, and the TCRdb table lists in-frame clones only, not all of them. The sample consists of under 300,000 clones, roughly four fifths of them appearing once. Comments on this clone: The antigen is undetermined.

This TCR came from a middle-aged woman in good health and CMV-seropositive. Sequencing used PBMCs.

This CDR3 is CASSMTLILSGTEAFF. The CDR3 DNA is TGTGCCAGTAGTATGACCCTTATCTTGAGCGGTACTGAAGCTTTCTTT. V and J are TRBV19 and TRBJ1-1, with D unresolved. Trimming left V 3 bases short and J 5 bases short, with 19 bases between. Germline CDR1 LNHDA, CDR2 SQIVND (reference sequence). The CDR3 has 16 residues.